This T cell receptor beta chain emerged from a study of siplizumab effects on memory and regulatory T cells. The CDR3 totals 13 residues. Germline-derived CDR1 and CDR2 are LNHDA and SQIVND (reference sequence). V was cut by 5 bases and J by 2 bases, with 7 bases left in between. The data were produced by immunoSEQ multiplex PCR, yet TCRdb's version contains in-frame clones alone and is incomplete. The sample shows roughly 100,000 clones, nearly 95% of them seen only once. This clone has just one count. V gene TRBV19 combines with J gene TRBJ1-5; unclear D gene. Sequencing was done on a sample of Tregs sorted from blood. The source of this sequence is a human donor in good health. The CDR3 here is CASSGEGNQPQHF. The CDR3 bases are TGTGCCAGTAGTGGTGAGGGCAATCAGCCCCAGCATTTT. The whole variable domain, filled in from reference TRBV19 and TRBJ1-5, reads DGGITQSPKYLFRKEGQNVTLSCEQNLNHDAMYWYRQDPGQGLRLIYYSQIVNDFQKGDIAEGYSVSREKKESFPLTVTSAQKNPTAFYLCASSGEGNQPQHFGDGTRLSIL.